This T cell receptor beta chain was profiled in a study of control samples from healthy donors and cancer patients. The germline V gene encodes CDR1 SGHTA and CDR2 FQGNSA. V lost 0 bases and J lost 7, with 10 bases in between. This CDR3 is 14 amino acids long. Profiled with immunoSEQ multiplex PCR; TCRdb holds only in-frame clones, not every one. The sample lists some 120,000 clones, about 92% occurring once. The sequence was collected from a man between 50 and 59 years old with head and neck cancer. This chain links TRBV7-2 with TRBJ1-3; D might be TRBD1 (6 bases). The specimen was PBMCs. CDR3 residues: CASSLATGLNTIYF. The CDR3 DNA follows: TGTGCCAGCAGCTTAGCCACAGGGTTGAACACCATATATTTT.